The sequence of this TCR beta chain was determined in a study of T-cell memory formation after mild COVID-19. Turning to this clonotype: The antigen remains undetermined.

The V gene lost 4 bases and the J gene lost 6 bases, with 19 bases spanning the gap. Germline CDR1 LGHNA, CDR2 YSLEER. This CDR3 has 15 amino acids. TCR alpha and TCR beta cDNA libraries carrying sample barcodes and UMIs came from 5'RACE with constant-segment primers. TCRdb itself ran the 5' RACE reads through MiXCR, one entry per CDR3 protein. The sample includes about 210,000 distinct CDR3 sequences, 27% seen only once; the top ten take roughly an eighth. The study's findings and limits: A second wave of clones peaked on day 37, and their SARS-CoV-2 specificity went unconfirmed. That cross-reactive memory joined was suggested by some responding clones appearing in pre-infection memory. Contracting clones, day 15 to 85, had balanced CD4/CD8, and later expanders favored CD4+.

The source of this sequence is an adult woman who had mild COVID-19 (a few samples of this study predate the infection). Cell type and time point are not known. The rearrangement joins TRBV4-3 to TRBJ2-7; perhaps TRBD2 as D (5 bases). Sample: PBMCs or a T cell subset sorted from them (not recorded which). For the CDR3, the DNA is TGCGCCAGCAGCCCCACGCTGGCTAGAGCGGTCGAGCAGTACTTC. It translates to CASSPTLARAVEQYF.